These 16 T cell receptor beta chains were sequenced from one sample in a study of early T cells in non-severe SARS-CoV-2 infection (dated by TCRdb to 2020 to 2022). Receptors were amplified or captured by 5' RACE. For sequencing, a NextSeq 500 was employed. The public reads were reprocessed in TCRdb via fastp at Q25 and MiXCR, keeping in-frame beta chains. Under each unique CDR3 protein, matching rows form one entry showing the most common genes and DNA. Across this sample there are tens of thousands of distinct CDR3 sequences, with 12% seen only once. The ten largest make up approximately 2.4% of the sample. Sequences were obtained from whole blood. All receptors come from an adult who was a healthcare worker with PCR-confirmed SARS-CoV-2 infection or an uninfected control (not recorded which).

This clonotype was recorded a few times. The chain joins TRBV5-1 to TRBJ2-6; TRBD1 agrees at 12 bases. The CDR3 contains 19 residues. From germline, CDR1 is SGHRS and CDR2 YFSETQ. V gave up 4 bases and J gave up 1 base; unmatched junction bases: 9. The CDR3 DNA reads as TGCGCCAGCAGCGAGGGACAGGGGGCTTCTCCGTCTGGGGCCAACGTCCTGACTTTC. It codes for CASSEGQGASPSGANVLTF.

The genes are TRBV10-2 and TRBJ2-4, with TRBD2 as a possible D gene (5 bases). The germline V gene encodes CDR1 WSHSY and CDR2 SAAADI. There are 15 residues in the CDR3. V lost 2 bases to trimming and J lost 0 bases, with 8 bases between them. The CDR3 protein is CASSEGSLAKNIQYF. CDR3 DNA: TGCGCCAGCAGTGAGGGGAGCCTAGCCAAAAACATTCAGTACTTC.

This clonotype was detected ten times or more. This chain links TRBV7-6 with TRBJ2-7; D may correspond to TRBD1 or TRBD2 (5 bases each). Germline values: CDR1 SGHVS, CDR2 FNYEAQ. V lost 5 bases, J lost 4 bases, and 15 bases lay in between. This CDR3 comprises 14 residues. CDR3 protein: CASSQPGRTYEQYF. The CDR3 DNA is TGTGCCAGCAGCCAACCGGGACGGACGTACGAGCAGTACTTC.

This chain connects TRBV13 to TRBJ2-3; either TRBD1 or TRBD2 may supply D (6 bases each). The CDR3 is 15 amino acids. CDR1 PRHDT and CDR2 FYEKMQ come from the germline V gene (reference sequence). The germline V and J ends were trimmed by 1 base and 7 bases, with 15 bases remaining between them. CDR3 protein: CASSLEKGGAYTQYF. The CDR3, as DNA: TGTGCCAGCAGCTTAGAAAAGGGGGGCGCCTATACGCAGTATTTT.

The chain uses TRBV7-9 and TRBJ2-7; D perhaps matches TRBD2 (6 bases). The germline CDR1 and CDR2 sequences are SEHNR and FQNEAQ (reference sequence). The CDR3 contains 15 residues. V was clipped by 5 bases and J by 2 bases, with 16 bases between them. In DNA form, the CDR3 reads TGTGCCAGCAGCCACTCCGACCCGGGAGCCTACGAGCAGTACTTC. This codes for CASSHSDPGAYEQYF.

The V and J genes are TRBV4-2 and TRBJ1-5, with 8 bases aligning to TRBD1. J lost 4 bases, V lost 1 base, and 3 bases had no gene match. Per germline, CDR1 LGHNA and CDR2 YNFKEQ. The CDR3 totals 15 residues. Written as DNA, the CDR3 is TGTGCCAGCAGCCAAGGACAGGGGTTAAATCAGCCCCAGCATTTT. Its translation is CASSQGQGLNQPQHF.

This clonotype was counted at least ten times. This chain uses TRBV19 with TRBJ2-3; TRBD1 aligns across 7 bases. The CDR3 length is 16 residues. The V gene's germline CDR1 is LNHDA and CDR2 SQIVND (reference sequence). The junction had 5 bases not matched to a gene; V was cut back by 2 bases and J by 0 bases. CDR3 loop: CASSISDRPSTDTQYF. Here the CDR3 DNA reads TGTGCCAGTAGTATATCGGACAGGCCTAGCACAGATACGCAGTATTTT.

The gene calls are TRBV6-6 and TRBJ1-4; the D gene is possibly TRBD1 (5 bases). The V and J ends lost 7 bases and 3 bases respectively, with 15 bases between them. The CDR3 covers 15 residues. Germline V gene sequence: CDR1 MNHNY, CDR2 SVGAGI (reference sequence). This CDR3 is CASTIVQAANEKLFF. CDR3 coding DNA: TGTGCCAGCACCATAGTACAGGCTGCTAATGAAAAACTGTTTTTT.

The chain is built from TRBV7-3 and TRBJ2-2; TRBD2 matches at 12 bases. The CDR3 contains 18 residues. V was clipped by 5 bases and J by 0 bases; unmatched bases: 7. CDR1 is SGHTA and CDR2 is FQGTGA in the germline V gene. CDR3: CASSLPTSGGANTGELFF. CDR3 coding DNA: TGTGCCAGCAGCCTACCGACTAGCGGGGGTGCGAACACCGGGGAGCTGTTTTTT.

The V call is TRBV5-1, the J call TRBJ2-1; tentatively, D is TRBD1 (5 bases). Trimming took off 4 bases at V and 7 bases at J, with 21 bases between the two ends. CDR3 size: 16 residues. The germline gives CDR1 SGHRS, CDR2 YFSETQ. CDR3 residues: CASSADITHSSNEQFF. The CDR3 region has the DNA TGCGCCAGCAGCGCGGACATCACCCACTCTAGTAATGAGCAGTTCTTC.

The table lists this clonotype with a few counts. The chain uses TRBV7-9 and TRBJ1-1; the match to TRBD1 covers 9 bases. Germline CDR1 is SEHNR and CDR2 is FQNEAQ (reference sequence). Trimming at V came to 7 bases and at J to 3 bases, leaving 3 bases not matched to a gene. This CDR3 comprises 13 residues. The CDR3: CASIRTGDTEAFF. CDR3 sequence (DNA): TGTGCCAGCATCCGGACAGGGGACACTGAAGCTTTCTTT.

The CDR3 loop reads CASSSGTSTGELFF. The CDR3 nucleotides are TGTGCCAGCAGCTCCGGGACTAGCACAGGGGAGCTGTTTTTT. The chain has TRBV7-3 and TRBJ2-2, with 9 bases lining up with TRBD2. The trim removed 4 bases at V and 8 bases at J, leaving 5 bases unmatched. Germline values: CDR1 SGHTA, CDR2 FQGTGA. The CDR3 has 14 amino acids.

The chain uses TRBV30 and TRBJ2-1; perhaps TRBD2 as D (5 bases). The CDR3 is 16 residues long. Trimming took 6 bases from V and 0 from J, leaving 18 bases between them. Germline loops: CDR1 GTSNPN, CDR2 SVGIG (reference sequence). The CDR3: CACLQGRGSSYNEQFF. The CDR3 DNA sequence: TGTGCCTGTCTCCAAGGGAGAGGTAGCTCCTACAATGAGCAGTTCTTC.

This clonotype has a count of ten or more. This chain links TRBV7-3 with TRBJ2-1, with D hard to call. Germline assignment: CDR1 SGHTA and CDR2 FQGTGA. The germline V and J ends were trimmed by 4 bases and 4 bases, with 11 bases remaining between them. The CDR3 spans 14 residues. This chain's CDR3 is CASSSPTSYNEQFF. CDR3 bases: TGTGCCAGCAGCTCTCCAACGTCTTACAATGAGCAGTTCTTC. The full variable domain, completed using reference TRBV7-3 and TRBJ2-1, is GAGVSQTPSNKVTEKGKYVELRCDPISGHTALYWYRQSLGQGPEFLIYFQGTGAADDSGLPNDRFFAVRPEGSVSTLKIQRTERGDSAVYLCASSSPTSYNEQFFGPGTRLTVL.

This clonotype was found a few times. The gene calls are TRBV10-3 and TRBJ2-5, with D uncertain. Germline CDR1 ENHRY, CDR2 SYGVKD. There are 11 residues in the CDR3. V lost 5 bases to trimming and J lost 5 bases, with 6 bases between them. The CDR3 sequence: CAISSGETQYF. DNA for the CDR3: TGTGCCATCAGTTCCGGGGAGACCCAGTACTTC.

This clonotype was detected a few times. The rearrangement joins TRBV11-3 to TRBJ2-1; unclear D gene. The CDR3 runs 11 residues. Trimming took 5 bases from V and 9 from J, leaving 8 bases between them. Germline CDR1 reads SGHNT; CDR2 reads YENEEA. CDR3 in amino acids: CASSQEIEQFF. In nucleotides, the CDR3 is TGTGCCAGCAGCCAGGAAATTGAGCAGTTCTTC.